The 14 T cell receptor beta chains below all came from one sample that was sequenced in a study of breast tumors, draining lymph nodes, adjacent tissues. MiXCR was run by TCRdb on the multiplex PCR reads, yielding one entry per CDR3 protein. The table lists about 21,000 distinct CDR3 sequences, 45% to 65% of them singletons, with 13% to 15% in the top ten. The sequenced sample consisted of breast tumor tissue. These receptors all come from a female donor with breast cancer. Some clones in this sample may be carry-over from other donors' samples.

This clonotype has only one observation. The gene calls are TRBV11-2 and TRBJ2-2; 11 bases agree with TRBD2. The V gene's germline CDR1 is SGHAT and CDR2 FQNNGV. The CDR3 has 23 residues. Germline trimming cut 5 bases from V and 8 bases from J; bases unmatched to any gene: 31. CDR3 coding DNA: TGTGCCAGCAGCCTCCCTGGACTAGCGGGTCCTATTCGAACACCTACTAAGGAAGGGGAGCTGTTTTTT. The encoded protein is CASSLPGLAGPIRTPTKEGELFF.

As concerns this clonotype: The junction does not match germline at one end; this may be a read error. The chain combines TRBV28 with TRBJ1-5; a possible D gene is TRBD1 (6 bases). The CDR3 runs to 17 residues. Germline CDR1 is MDHEN and CDR2 is SYDVKM. This CDR3 reads CASSPPNRARSNQPLHF. CDR3 in DNA: TGTGCCAGCAGTCCGCCCAACAGGGCTAGGAGCAATCAGCCCCTGCATTTT.

Many counts were recorded for this clonotype. The V and J genes are TRBV9 and TRBJ2-1, with D possibly matching TRBD1 (6 bases). Germline V lookup: CDR1 SGDLS, CDR2 YYNGEE. The CDR3 is 15 amino acids. Deletions cut 5 bases from V and 0 bases from J, with 12 bases between. CDR3 in DNA: TGTGCCAGCAGTCCCGGGACAAACTCCTACAATGAGCAGTTCTTC. Amino acid sequence: CASSPGTNSYNEQFF.

This clonotype was recorded at least ten times. The chain combines TRBV15 with TRBJ1-2, with a tentative D call TRBD1 (6 bases). The V end was cut by 3 bases, the J end by 3 bases, with 14 bases between. This CDR3 is built from 15 residues. Per germline, CDR1 LNHNV and CDR2 YYDKDF (reference sequence). CDR3 DNA sequence: TGTGCCACCAGCAGCCGCAGGGGCGGTCACTATGGCTACACCTTC. Translation: CATSSRRGGHYGYTF.

V and J are TRBV7-2 and TRBJ2-1; no firm D call. In germline, CDR1 is SGHTA, CDR2 FQGNSA. The CDR3 spans 15 residues. With 7 bases removed from V and 0 bases from J, the gap between germline ends came to 13 bases. The CDR3 coding sequence is TGTGCCAGCATCCAATGGGTTAGCTCCTACAATGAGCAGTTCTTC. Protein: CASIQWVSSYNEQFF.

The J gene is TRBJ2-3, the V gene TRBV2; D is ambiguous. Trimming took off 5 bases at V and 3 bases at J, with 12 bases between the two ends. From germline, CDR1 is SNHLY and CDR2 FYNNEI. CDR3 length: 14 residues. The CDR3 loop is CASSFPASTDTQYF. The CDR3 bases are TGTGCCAGCAGTTTCCCCGCCAGTACAGATACGCAGTATTTT. The complete variable domain, with remaining parts taken from reference TRBV2 and TRBJ2-3, reads EPEVTQTPSHQVTQMGQEVILRCVPISNHLYFYWYRQILGQKVEFLVSFYNNEISEKSEIFDDQFSVERPDGSNFTLKIRSTKLEDSAMYFCASSFPASTDTQYFGPGTRLTVL.

This chain connects TRBV5-1 to TRBJ2-5; D is unresolved. The CDR3 has 13 residues. Trimming left V 4 bases short and J 3 bases short, with 10 bases between. Germline assignment: CDR1 SGHRS and CDR2 YFSETQ. The DNA for the CDR3 is TGCGCCAGCAGCCTACGCCAGGAAGAGACCCAGTACTTC. Protein sequence: CASSLRQEETQYF.

This clonotype was seen a handful of times. The chain uses TRBV11-3 and TRBJ2-1, with 10 bases fitting TRBD2. In germline, CDR1 is SGHNT, CDR2 YENEEA. With 5 bases clipped from V and 7 bases from J, the junction kept 11 bases outside the gene matches. The CDR3 contains 16 residues. The CDR3 DNA is TGTGCCAGCAGCCTTCGAGCGGGGGGGATCGATAATGAGCAGTTCTTC. This sequence encodes CASSLRAGGIDNEQFF. Looking up the rest from reference TRBV11-3 and TRBJ2-1 gives the full variable domain: EAGVVQSPRYKIIEKKQPVAFWCNPISGHNTLYWYLQNLGQGPELLIRYENEEAVDDSQLPKDRFSAERLKGVDSTLKIQPAELGDSAVYLCASSLRAGGIDNEQFFGPGTRLTVL.

This clonotype was found a few times. The chain is built from TRBV3-1 and TRBJ2-7, with D hard to call. The V end lost 4 bases, the J end lost 0 bases, and 10 bases lay between the germline ends. This CDR3 has 14 amino acids. CDR1 and CDR2 from the germline V gene are LGHDT and YNNKEL (reference sequence). This CDR3 is CASSPGPSSYEQYF. The CDR3 DNA reads TGTGCCAGCAGCCCAGGACCGAGCTCCTACGAGCAGTACTTC.

This clonotype qualifies as medium-sized. CDR3 DNA sequence: TGTGCCAGCAGTGCTTGGCCGCCTGGGGTCTATGGCTACACCTTC. Amino acids: CASSAWPPGVYGYTF. The chain joins TRBV2 to TRBJ1-2, with unresolved D. There are 15 residues in the CDR3. Germline loops: CDR1 SNHLY, CDR2 FYNNEI. V was cut by 4 bases and J by 4 bases, with 16 bases left in between.

The chain has TRBV7-9 and TRBJ2-7; TRBD1 matches at 7 bases. The germline gives CDR1 SEHNR, CDR2 FQNEAQ (reference sequence). CDR3 length equals 13 residues. V lost 5 bases to trimming and J lost 5 bases; unmatched junction nucleotides: 6. The CDR3 sequence is CASSQMGQNEQYF. The CDR3 DNA reads as TGTGCCAGCAGCCAAATGGGACAGAACGAGCAGTACTTC.

The chain recombines TRBV5-6 with TRBJ1-6; D possibly corresponds to TRBD1 (6 bases). V gave up 4 bases and J gave up 8 bases, with 7 bases separating them. Germline V gene lookup returns CDR1 SGHDT and CDR2 YYEEEE. The CDR3 is 12 amino acids. CDR3 in DNA: TGTGCCAGCAGCCCAGGGGATTCACCCCTCCACTTT. Amino acid sequence: CASSPGDSPLHF.

The V call is TRBV9, the J call TRBJ2-2; possible D gene TRBD1, 6 bases. From germline, CDR1 is SGDLS and CDR2 YYNGEE. This CDR3 region has 19 residues. Trimming removed 0 bases from V and 3 bases from J, with 21 bases in between. The chain's CDR3 is CASSVGGQSNYGYTGELFF. The DNA for the CDR3 is TGTGCCAGCAGCGTAGGTGGACAGTCGAACTATGGCTACACCGGGGAGCTGTTTTTT.

The CDR3 bases are TGCAGTGCTAGAGTCCCCAGGACTAGCGGGAGTGGGAATGAGCAGTATTTT. As protein: CSARVPRTSGSGNEQYF. V gene TRBV20-1 combines with J gene TRBJ2-3; the match to TRBD2 covers 13 bases. The CDR3 contains 17 residues. V shed 1 base and J 11 bases; nucleotides not matched to a gene: 15. Germline values: CDR1 DFQATT, CDR2 SNEGSKA (reference sequence).